The 27 T cell receptor beta chains below were found in one sample sequenced in a study of blood T cell repertoires in COVID-19. The assay was immunoSEQ multiplex PCR, and TCRdb's table has in-frame clones only and misses some. The sample consists of roughly 200,000 clones, more than 70% of them appearing once. The sample taken for sequencing was peripheral blood. Receptors were obtained from a woman aged 60-75 years with acute or convalescent COVID-19.

The chain links TRBV10-3 to TRBJ1-2, with D tentatively TRBD1 (6 bases). Trimming removed 3 bases from V and 4 bases from J, with 15 bases in between. CDR3 length: 15 amino acids. Germline loops: CDR1 ENHRY, CDR2 SYGVKD. As DNA, the CDR3 is TGTGCCATCAGTGAAGGGGGGGTTGGGGCCTATGGCTACACCTTC. Protein: CAISEGGVGAYGYTF.

V gene TRBV6-6 combines with J gene TRBJ1-5; D possibly corresponds to TRBD1 (5 bases). CDR3 length: 14 amino acids. Germline assignment: CDR1 MNHNY and CDR2 SVGAGI (reference sequence). V was pared by 0 bases and J by 5 bases, with 8 bases between. The CDR3 loop reads CASSYSQGDQPQHF. The CDR3 coding sequence is TGTGCCAGCAGTTACTCCCAGGGCGATCAGCCCCAGCATTTT.

This chain uses TRBV6-5 with TRBJ1-6; D gene uncertain. Germline V gene data show CDR1 as MNHEY and CDR2 as SVGAGI. The CDR3 contains 14 residues. V was clipped by 6 bases and J by 8 bases, with 14 bases between them. CDR3 in DNA: TGTGCCAGCAGGTCGACGGCTAGAGATTCACCCCTCCACTTT. Amino acid sequence: CASRSTARDSPLHF.

This sequence joins TRBV5-4 and TRBJ1-1; D perhaps matches TRBD1 (6 bases). CDR1 and CDR2 from the germline V gene are SGHNT and YYREEE (reference sequence). The V and J ends lost 2 bases and 0 bases respectively, with 11 bases between them. The CDR3 spans 15 residues. The CDR3 DNA reads TGTGCCAGCAGCTTAGGGACAAATATGAACACTGAAGCTTTCTTT. Translation: CASSLGTNMNTEAFF.

The chain links TRBV5-4 to TRBJ2-3; the match to TRBD1 covers 10 bases. Losses at the gene ends were 3 bases for V and 8 bases for J; bases not matched to a gene: 12. Germline CDR1 and CDR2: SGHNT and YYREEE (reference sequence). CDR3 length: 16 residues. CDR3: CASSYRQGASLGTQYF. The CDR3 region has the DNA TGTGCCAGCAGCTATAGACAGGGGGCTTCCTTGGGTACGCAGTATTTT.

This chain joins TRBV9 and TRBJ2-2, with TRBD1 matching 7 bases. CDR1 is SGDLS and CDR2 is YYNGEE in the germline V gene. V was clipped by 4 bases and J by 6 bases; unmatched bases: 6. The CDR3 extends over 14 amino acids. CDR3 nucleotides: TGTGCCAGCAGCCGTGACAGGGTGTCCGGGGAGCTGTTTTTT. Its translation: CASSRDRVSGELFF.

The V gene is TRBV9, the J gene TRBJ2-1; D possibly corresponds to TRBD2 (5 bases). V was clipped by 4 bases and J by 12 bases, with 23 bases between them. The CDR3 totals 15 residues. CDR1 is SGDLS and CDR2 is YYNGEE in the germline V gene. CDR3 in DNA: TGTGCCAGCAGCCTAACGACGGGCGGGCTACAAGGGCAGTTCTTC. Its protein product is CASSLTTGGLQGQFF. Complete variable domain (other parts from reference TRBV9 and TRBJ2-1): DSGVTQTPKHLITATGQRVTLRCSPRSGDLSVYWYQQSLDQGLQFLIQYYNGEERAKGNILERFSAQQFPDLHSELNLSSLELGDSALYFCASSLTTGGLQGQFFGPGTRLTVL.

This clone was seen only once. This rearrangement joins TRBV6-5 to TRBJ1-6, with TRBD1 matching over 9 bases. V lost 6 bases to trimming and J lost 6 bases; unmatched junction nucleotides: 3. CDR3 length equals 14 residues. Germline V gives CDR1 MNHEY, CDR2 SVGAGI. CDR3 loop: CASRRDRVNSPLHF. CDR3 DNA: TGTGCCAGCAGGCGGGACAGGGTTAATTCACCCCTCCACTTT.

This sequence joins TRBV25-1 and TRBJ2-3; D is perhaps TRBD2 (6 bases). The CDR3 loop spans 15 amino acids. The germline V gene encodes CDR1 MGHDK and CDR2 SYGVNS. Trimming removed 3 bases at V and 0 bases at J, with 10 bases between. The CDR3 is CASSDWGLSTDTQYF. Written as DNA, the CDR3 is TGTGCCAGCAGTGATTGGGGACTGAGCACAGATACGCAGTATTTT. Full variable domain (missing parts from reference TRBV25-1 and TRBJ2-3): EADIYQTPRYLVIGTGKKITLECSQTMGHDKMYWYQQDPGMELHLIHYSYGVNSTEKGDLSSESTVSRIRTEHFPLTLESARPSHTSQYLCASSDWGLSTDTQYFGPGTRLTVL.

The genes are TRBV10-2 and TRBJ2-3, with D possibly being TRBD2 (6 bases). The CDR3 runs to 12 residues. Germline V gives CDR1 WSHSY, CDR2 SAAADI. V gave up 6 bases and J gave up 6 bases, with 10 bases separating them. CDR3 nucleotide sequence: TGCGCCAGCAGGGGAGGCGGGGATACGCAGTATTTT. It encodes CASRGGGDTQYF.

This chain connects TRBV19 to TRBJ2-1; 7 bases agree with TRBD2. Trimming took 5 bases from V and 5 from J; bases not matched to a gene: 12. The CDR3 totals 16 residues. Germline V CDR1 and CDR2: LNHDA, SQIVND (reference sequence). DNA for the CDR3: TGTGCCAGTAGTTTTTGGGGGGGGAGCTCTGACAATGAGCAGTTCTTC. Amino acids: CASSFWGGSSDNEQFF.

There are a few counts of this clone. The chain links TRBV4-2 to TRBJ2-5; TRBD1 aligns across 8 bases. The J segment lost 3 bases and the V segment lost 4 bases, leaving 13 bases of the junction unmatched. The CDR3 runs to 17 residues. Germline V CDR1 and CDR2: LGHNA, YNFKEQ. DNA of the CDR3: TGTGCCAGCAGCCTCTTTCCGGGACAGGAGGGAAAAGAGACCCAGTACTTC. Translating it yields CASSLFPGQEGKETQYF.

The rearrangement links TRBV7-9 to TRBJ1-3; D is ambiguous. Germline V gene data show CDR1 as SEHNR and CDR2 as FQNEAQ (reference sequence). The CDR3 consists of 15 residues. Trimming took off 4 bases at V and 2 bases at J, with 12 bases between the two ends. CDR3 bases: TGTGCCAGCAGCTGGGCCCAAAACGCTGGAAACACCATATATTTT. Translated: CASSWAQNAGNTIYF.

This clone was seen only once. The rearrangement uses TRBV2 and TRBJ1-5, with TRBD1 identical over 9 bases. The CDR3 length is 15 residues. J lost 5 bases, V lost 6 bases, and 8 bases had no gene match. The V gene's germline CDR1 is SNHLY and CDR2 FYNNEI. CDR3 sequence: CASRFNRGLDQPQHF. DNA for the CDR3: TGTGCCAGCAGGTTCAACAGGGGGCTGGATCAGCCCCAGCATTTT.

In nucleotides, the CDR3 is TGTGCCAGCTCACCAAGGAGCCAGACGGTCTACAATGAGCAGTTCTTC. Residues: CASSPRSQTVYNEQFF. The rearrangement links TRBV18 to TRBJ2-1; no firm D call. Trimming pared 2 bases from V and 3 bases from J, leaving 14 bases between. CDR1 KGHSH and CDR2 LQKENI come from the germline V gene. This CDR3 spans 16 amino acids.

The chain uses TRBV4-2 and TRBJ2-5; 8 bases map to TRBD1. Germline V gene sequence: CDR1 LGHNA, CDR2 YNFKEQ. This CDR3 is built from 16 residues. The V gene end was trimmed by 3 bases and the J gene end by 4 bases; junction bases not matched to a gene: 10. The CDR3 spells CASSQAGGDFRETQYF. The DNA of the CDR3 is TGTGCCAGCAGCCAGGCAGGGGGCGATTTTCGAGAGACCCAGTACTTC.

This clone was counted between two and nine times. The chain is built from TRBV7-3 and TRBJ2-7; D is unclear. V dropped 4 bases and J dropped 6 bases, with 7 bases sitting between them. Germline CDR1 is SGHTA and CDR2 is FQGTGA. The CDR3 spans 11 residues. Here the CDR3 DNA reads TGTGCCAGCAGCTCCGGTGGCGAGCAGTACTTC. It translates to CASSSGGEQYF. The variable domain in full, with the rest retrieved from reference TRBV7-3 and TRBJ2-7, is GAGVSQTPSNKVTEKGKYVELRCDPISGHTALYWYRQSLGQGPEFLIYFQGTGAADDSGLPNDRFFAVRPEGSVSTLKIQRTERGDSAVYLCASSSGGEQYFGPGTRLTVT.

The V gene is TRBV5-1, the J gene TRBJ2-7; D might be TRBD1 (5 bases). The V gene lost 4 bases and the J gene lost 5 bases, with 10 bases spanning the gap. The CDR3 has 12 residues. Germline V gives CDR1 SGHRS, CDR2 YFSETQ. This chain's CDR3 is CASSGEGDEQYF. CDR3 DNA: TGCGCCAGCAGCGGGGAAGGGGACGAGCAGTACTTC.

This rearrangement joins TRBV2 to TRBJ1-6; 8 bases align to TRBD1. With V trimmed by 10 bases and J by 10 bases, 12 bases remained unmatched. This CDR3 region has 14 residues. The germline CDR1 and CDR2 sequences are SNHLY and FYNNEI. CDR3 residues: CATASDRAKSPLHF. The CDR3 DNA sequence: TGTGCCACTGCCTCGGACAGGGCTAAATCACCCCTCCACTTT.

The J gene is TRBJ2-1, the V gene TRBV2, with 9 bases identical to TRBD1. This CDR3 has 15 amino acids. The V and J ends lost 6 bases and 1 base, in that order; junction bases with no gene match: 4. Germline CDR1 reads SNHLY; CDR2 reads FYNNEI. Here the CDR3 reads CASSSDRGSYNEQFF. CDR3 in DNA: TGTGCCAGCAGCTCGGACAGGGGTTCCTACAATGAGCAGTTCTTC.

The chain combines TRBV5-5 with TRBJ2-5, with 16 bases matching TRBD2. CDR3 length equals 17 residues. Trimming took 3 bases from V and 4 from J; bases not matched to a gene: 6. CDR1 is SGHKS, CDR2 YYEKEE, per germline (reference sequence). In DNA, the CDR3 is TGTGCCAGCAGCTGGGGACTAGCGGGAGGGCGGTTAGAGACCCAGTACTTC. This translates into CASSWGLAGGRLETQYF.

This chain joins TRBV5-1 and TRBJ2-2; 9 nucleotides match TRBD2. CDR3 length equals 18 residues. In germline, CDR1 is SGHRS, CDR2 YFSETQ. V dropped 1 base and J dropped 4; count of bases not matched to a gene: 11. The CDR3 protein is CASSLRLAGRGSTGELFF. CDR3 coding DNA: TGCGCCAGCAGCTTGCGCCTAGCGGGAAGGGGAAGCACCGGGGAGCTGTTTTTT.

The count of this clone is one. The rearrangement joins TRBV11-3 to TRBJ1-1; tentatively, D is TRBD1 (5 bases). Trimming pared 5 bases from V and 8 bases from J, leaving 18 bases between. CDR1 and CDR2 from the germline V gene are SGHNT and YENEEA. This CDR3 has 14 amino acids. CDR3 loop: CASSRSNQGPEAFF. The CDR3 nucleotides are TGTGCCAGCAGCCGATCGAACCAGGGTCCCGAAGCTTTCTTT.

V is TRBV2 and J is TRBJ2-5; TRBD2 is a possible D gene (6 bases). Germline V lookup: CDR1 SNHLY, CDR2 FYNNEI. This CDR3 has 12 residues. V gave up 4 bases and J gave up 3 bases, with 6 bases separating them. The CDR3 reads CASSGGEETQYF. Here the CDR3 DNA reads TGTGCCAGCAGTGGCGGGGAAGAGACCCAGTACTTC.

The chain employs TRBV5-1 and TRBJ1-1; 8 nucleotides agree with TRBD1. This CDR3 contains 15 residues. CDR1 is SGHRS, CDR2 YFSETQ, per germline. The ends lost 3 bases at V and 0 bases at J; junction bases unmatched: 4. The CDR3 DNA sequence: TGCGCCAGCAGCTCGGGGGACAGGCTGAACACTGAAGCTTTCTTT. The encoded protein is CASSSGDRLNTEAFF.

The chain employs TRBV24-1 and TRBJ2-3, with D perhaps TRBD2 (5 bases). In germline, CDR1 is KGHDR, CDR2 SFDVKD. The V end lost 9 bases, the J end lost 7 bases, and 10 bases lay between the germline ends. The CDR3 consists of 11 residues. The CDR3 DNA reads TGTGCCACCGGGGAGCTGTATACGCAGTATTTT. Translating it yields CATGELYTQYF.

This chain links TRBV7-3 with TRBJ1-1, with D hard to call. V gave up 2 bases and J gave up 3 bases, with 7 bases separating them. Per germline, CDR1 SGHTA and CDR2 FQGTGA. The CDR3 is 13 amino acids. The CDR3 DNA reads as TGTGCCAGCAGCTTAGAAAGAGACACTGAAGCTTTCTTT. This codes for CASSLERDTEAFF.